This T cell receptor beta chain was recorded in a study of cytomegalovirus exposure and HLA in healthy donors. Study context: T cells numbering around 190 million yielded some 110 million unique TCR beta sequences in an earlier analysis. General study points: About 87% or about 30% of the time was how often most TCR beta V segments were productive, according to an earlier analysis. Most CMV-associated TCR beta chains were later found to appear HLA-restricted. It was about 150 TCR beta chains that were listed as cytomegalovirus-associated.

The primer mix had 60 Vbeta and 13 Jbeta primers. Assay: immunoSEQ multiplex PCR; the TCRdb copy retains only in-frame clones and omits some. Altogether about 150,000 clones are present, around 68% being singletons, with the ten largest covering 2.1%. Germline V gene data show CDR1 as SNHLY and CDR2 as FYNNEI. The CDR3 has 16 amino acids. The junction had 13 bases not matched to a gene; V was cut back by 6 bases and J by 4 bases. For this clone: What it recognizes is unknown.

This clonotype was obtained from a man aged 30-40 years in good health and CMV-seronegative. The sample was PBMCs. The chain carries TRBV2 and TRBJ2-3; TRBD1 matches 7 bases. CDR3 amino acids: CASRNPGQLDADTQYF. CDR3 nucleotides: TGTGCCAGCAGAAATCCGGGACAGTTGGATGCAGATACGCAGTATTTT.